Below, one T cell receptor beta chain is given with its context. The sample originates from a study of blood T cell repertoires in COVID-19. At the level of the study: Acute-phase and convalescent COVID-19 samples originated in the United States, Italy and Spain. In each case, the material was cDNA or gDNA derived from T cells, B-cell-depleted T cells, or PBMCs.

How the authors handled the data: Amplification from reference gene primers served as the basis for estimated nucleated cell counts. The data were produced by immunoSEQ multiplex PCR, yet TCRdb's version contains in-frame clones alone and is incomplete. V, J and clone size were drawn from that table, and D and trimming were deduced from the DNA. The repertoire holds approximately 60,000 clones, with roughly 76% as singletons. The length of the CDR3 is 14 residues. Germline V lookup: CDR1 LGHDT, CDR2 YNNKEL (reference sequence). After removal of 4 bases from V and 4 bases from J, the junction contained 5 bases not matched to a gene.

V gene TRBV3-1 (or the pseudogene TRBV3-2) combines with J gene TRBJ2-3; the match to TRBD2 covers 7 bases. The sample taken for sequencing was peripheral blood. This receptor was identified in a human donor in a cohort sampled during active COVID-19. CDR3 DNA: TGTGCCAGCAGCCTCGCGGGGGTCTCAGATACGCAGTATTTT. As protein: CASSLAGVSDTQYF.